Each of the 23 T cell receptor beta chains below was sequenced from the same sample in a study of blood T cell repertoires in COVID-19 (dated by TCRdb to 2020 to 2022). Library preparation was by the immunoSEQ multiplex PCR assay. Not all clones reach the TCRdb copy of this immuneACCESS table, which keeps in-frame sequences only. Checked studies attribute under half of the gap to unresolved V genes and leave the rest unexplained. This sample comprises about 180,000 clones, over 60% of them detected only once. The ten largest clonotypes hold around 24% of the sample. Sequenced input: peripheral blood. These receptor sequences come from a woman between 65 and 79 years old with acute or convalescent COVID-19.

The DNA for the CDR3 is TGCGCCAGCAGCCCCGGGCGCGGGGGGGGCTACGAGCAGTACTTC. Its protein product is CASSPGRGGGYEQYF. The chain uses TRBV4-1 and TRBJ2-7; 9 nucleotides align to TRBD2. J gave up 3 bases and V 4 bases, and 7 bases lay outside the gene matches. CDR3 size: 15 residues. Germline assignment: CDR1 MGHRA and CDR2 YSYEKL.

Only a few counts were recorded for this clone. The chain employs TRBV6-5 and TRBJ1-2, with unresolved D. This CDR3 comprises 13 residues. CDR1 is MNHEY, CDR2 SVGAGI, per germline. The V gene lost 6 bases and the J gene lost 4 bases, with 12 bases spanning the gap. Written as DNA, the CDR3 is TGTGCCAGCAGGCCGCGGGGATCCTATGGCTACACCTTC. It specifies CASRPRGSYGYTF.

This clone has a handful of counts. V and J are TRBV7-2 and TRBJ2-7; possibly TRBD2 for D (6 bases). This CDR3 has 15 amino acids. Trimming shortened V by 1 base and J by 0 bases, and 10 bases separated the two germline ends. From germline, CDR1 is SGHTA and CDR2 FQGNSA. The DNA of the CDR3 is TGTGCCAGCAGCTTAGTTTCCGGGAGCTCCTACGAGCAGTACTTC. This translates into CASSLVSGSSYEQYF.

The V gene is TRBV6-4, the J gene TRBJ2-5, with D perhaps matching TRBD1 (5 bases). Trimming stripped 4 bases from V and 5 bases from J, with 11 bases between. Looked up from germline, CDR1 is MRHNA and CDR2 is SNTAGT. The CDR3 contains 13 residues. The CDR3 reads CASSAVAGETQYF. DNA for the CDR3: TGTGCCAGCAGTGCTGTGGCAGGGGAGACCCAGTACTTC.

CDR3 protein: CASSSTGGSWTGELFF. In nucleotides, the CDR3 is TGTGCCAGCAGCTCGACAGGGGGCTCTTGGACCGGGGAGCTGTTTTTT. The V call is TRBV7-3, the J call TRBJ2-2; 10 bases map to TRBD1. The V segment lost 4 bases and the J segment 5 bases; nucleotides outside the gene matches: 7. CDR1 is SGHTA, CDR2 FQGTGA, per germline. The CDR3 is made up of 16 amino acids. Filled out from reference TRBV7-3 and TRBJ2-2, the complete variable domain reads GAGVSQTPSNKVTEKGKYVELRCDPISGHTALYWYRQSLGQGPEFLIYFQGTGAADDSGLPNDRFFAVRPEGSVSTLKIQRTERGDSAVYLCASSSTGGSWTGELFFGEGSRLTVL.

The chain uses TRBV5-4 and TRBJ1-4, with 9 bases identical to TRBD1. The CDR3 spans 15 residues. The germline gives CDR1 SGHNT, CDR2 YYREEE (reference sequence). With V trimmed by 4 bases and J by 7 bases, 8 bases remained unmatched. The CDR3 DNA reads as TGTGCCAGCAGCATCGGGACAGGGCGGGGTGAAAAACTGTTTTTT. Its translation: CASSIGTGRGEKLFF. Variable domain in full (rest from reference TRBV5-4 and TRBJ1-4): ETGVTQSPTHLIKTRGQQVTLRCSSQSGHNTVSWYQQALGQGPQFIFQYYREEENGRGNFPPRFSGLQFPNYSSELNVNALELDDSALYLCASSIGTGRGEKLFFGSGTQLSVL.

V usage is TRBV5-4 and J usage is TRBJ2-3, with 7 bases aligning to TRBD2. The V and J ends lost 4 bases and 1 base, in that order; junction bases with no gene match: 3. The germline V gene encodes CDR1 SGHNT and CDR2 YYREEE (reference sequence). The CDR3 runs 14 residues. CDR3 sequence: CASSGGGRTDTQYF. The CDR3 coding sequence is TGTGCCAGCAGCGGCGGGGGACGCACAGATACGCAGTATTTT.

This clone was observed a handful of times. The CDR3 bases are TGTGCCAGCACCGATAGCGGGAGGACGTACGAGCAGTACTTC. Protein product: CASTDSGRTYEQYF. The genes are TRBV5-4 and TRBJ2-7, with 10 bases aligning to TRBD2. V gave up 6 bases and J gave up 4 bases; unmatched junction bases: 7. The CDR3 is 14 residues long. Per germline, CDR1 SGHNT and CDR2 YYREEE (reference sequence).

This clone was found a few times. The chain has TRBV2 and TRBJ2-2; 7 bases are a match to TRBD2. The CDR3 consists of 15 residues. The V and J ends lost 2 bases and 5 bases, in that order; junction bases with no gene match: 5. Germline lookup yields CDR1 SNHLY and CDR2 FYNNEI. As DNA, the CDR3 is TGTGCCAGCAGTGAAAGCGGGACGCGGACCGGGGAGCTGTTTTTT. Translation: CASSESGTRTGELFF.

The chain joins TRBV5-1 to TRBJ2-1; TRBD1 matches 8 bases. Germline values: CDR1 SGHRS, CDR2 YFSETQ. V was clipped by 7 bases and J by 5 bases; unmatched bases: 8. The CDR3 length is 14 residues. CDR3 sequence: CASGPGQAHNEQFF. The CDR3 coding sequence is TGCGCCAGCGGTCCGGGACAGGCCCACAATGAGCAGTTCTTC. The variable domain in full, completed from reference TRBV5-1 and TRBJ2-1, reads KAGVTQTPRYLIKTRGQQVTLSCSPISGHRSVSWYQQTPGQGLQFLFEYFSETQRNKGNFPGRFSGRQFSNSRSEMNVSTLELGDSALYLCASGPGQAHNEQFFGPGTRLTVL.

The chain couples TRBV3-1 (or the pseudogene TRBV3-2) to TRBJ1-6; D is possibly TRBD1 (5 bases). Germline V CDR1 and CDR2: LGHDT, YNNKEL (reference sequence). The CDR3 runs 14 residues. Trimming removed 4 bases from V and 4 bases from J, with 8 bases in between. The CDR3 nucleotides read TGTGCCAGCAGCCCCGGACAATATAATTCACCCCTCCACTTT. As protein: CASSPGQYNSPLHF.

This clone was detected only once. J is TRBJ2-2 and V is TRBV5-1; possible D gene TRBD1, 6 bases. Trimming stripped 6 bases from V and 1 base from J, with 7 bases between. Germline lookup yields CDR1 SGHRS and CDR2 YFSETQ. The CDR3 is 13 amino acids. The CDR3 DNA is TGCGCCAGCAAGGGACAGAACACCGGGGAGCTGTTTTTT. It specifies CASKGQNTGELFF.

CDR3 region: CATSDLQRREQFF. CDR3 DNA: TGTGCCACCAGTGATTTGCAGAGGCGCGAGCAGTTCTTC. V gene TRBV24-1 combines with J gene TRBJ2-1; unclear D gene. Trimming left V 0 bases short and J 10 bases short, with 9 bases between. CDR3 size: 13 residues. CDR1 is KGHDR, CDR2 SFDVKD, per germline.

The rearrangement uses TRBV6-6 and TRBJ1-5; D possibly corresponds to TRBD1 (6 bases). CDR1 MNHNY and CDR2 SVGAGI come from the germline V gene (reference sequence). Between the trimmed V and J ends, which lost 7 bases and 6 bases, there was a span of 13 bases. This CDR3 contains 13 residues. The CDR3 region is CASTSGASQPQHF. In DNA, the CDR3 is TGTGCCAGCACCTCAGGGGCGAGTCAGCCCCAGCATTTT.

The chain combines TRBV5-4 with TRBJ2-7; perhaps TRBD1 as D (6 bases). Germline CDR1 reads SGHNT; CDR2 reads YYREEE (reference sequence). The CDR3 spans 14 residues. V dropped 0 bases and J dropped 5 bases, with 12 bases sitting between them. This CDR3 is CASSLGGRIDEQYF. The CDR3 DNA reads as TGTGCCAGCAGCTTGGGGGGGCGCATTGACGAGCAGTACTTC. Full variable domain (outside the CDR3, taken from reference TRBV5-4 and TRBJ2-7): ETGVTQSPTHLIKTRGQQVTLRCSSQSGHNTVSWYQQALGQGPQFIFQYYREEENGRGNFPPRFSGLQFPNYSSELNVNALELDDSALYLCASSLGGRIDEQYFGPGTRLTVT.

This sequence joins TRBV7-2 and TRBJ2-5, with D uncertain. CDR3 length equals 13 residues. Per germline, CDR1 SGHTA and CDR2 FQGNSA. The V gene lost 5 bases and the J gene lost 5 bases, with 12 bases spanning the gap. CDR3 coding DNA: TGTGCCAGCAGCACCCCGACCGGGGAGACCCAGTACTTC. Its translation is CASSTPTGETQYF.

J is TRBJ1-1 and V is TRBV30; D might be TRBD1 (6 bases). Germline V lookup: CDR1 GTSNPN, CDR2 SVGIG (reference sequence). V was cut by 1 base and J by 4 bases, with 10 bases left in between. The CDR3 contains 13 residues. The CDR3 loop reads CAWSGNRATEAFF. The CDR3 DNA follows: TGTGCCTGGAGTGGGAACAGGGCCACTGAAGCTTTCTTT.

The V and J genes are TRBV27 and TRBJ2-1, with TRBD2 matching over 10 bases. Per germline, CDR1 MNHEY and CDR2 SMNVEV (reference sequence). This CDR3 is built from 16 residues. Trimming removed 5 bases from V and 7 bases from J; junction bases left unmatched: 11. CDR3 nucleotides: TGTGCCAGCAGTCCCCTAGCGGGAGATTTTGTTAATGAGCAGTTCTTC. Protein product: CASSPLAGDFVNEQFF.

This chain uses TRBV19 with TRBJ2-6; 7 bases map to TRBD1. V was pared by 2 bases and J by 3 bases, with 1 base of the junction left unmatched. The CDR3 has 15 amino acids. Looked up from germline, CDR1 is LNHDA and CDR2 is SQIVND (reference sequence). The CDR3 sequence: CASSISGGGANVLTF. CDR3 nucleotides: TGTGCCAGTAGTATATCAGGGGGTGGGGCCAACGTCCTGACTTTC.

This chain joins TRBV15 and TRBJ2-5; perhaps TRBD2 as D (5 bases). The CDR3 is 16 amino acids. From germline, CDR1 is LNHNV and CDR2 YYDKDF (reference sequence). Trimming shortened V by 1 base and J by 0 bases, and 12 bases separated the two germline ends. The CDR3 loop is CATSRGGWRNQETQYF. The CDR3 DNA is TGTGCCACCAGCAGAGGAGGTTGGAGGAACCAAGAGACCCAGTACTTC.

The chain recombines TRBV11-2 with TRBJ1-2; 7 bases match TRBD1. There are 14 residues in the CDR3. Trimming took 2 bases from V and 7 from J; bases not matched to a gene: 7. Per the germline V gene, CDR1 is SGHAT and CDR2 is FQNNGV. In DNA form, the CDR3 reads TGTGCCAGCAGCTTATCCGACAGGGTTGGTGGCTACACCTTC. Amino acids: CASSLSDRVGGYTF.

The sample holds a few counts of this clone. The genes are TRBV19 and TRBJ2-1; TRBD2 is a possible D gene (6 bases). Trimming removed 7 bases from V and 8 bases from J, with 15 bases in between. The CDR3 runs 13 residues. Germline V lookup: CDR1 LNHDA, CDR2 SQIVND (reference sequence). The chain's CDR3 is CASNGGLRDEQFF. DNA of the CDR3: TGTGCCAGTAACGGGGGACTCCGGGATGAGCAGTTCTTC.

Turning to this clone: A read error is likely here: a far larger clone is one base away. This chain joins TRBV7-2 and TRBJ2-5; 8 nucleotides align to TRBD1. J was trimmed by 4 bases and V by 3 bases; bases with no gene match: 1. The CDR3 length is 13 residues. Germline V gene sequence: CDR1 SGHTA, CDR2 FQGNSA. CDR3 sequence reads: CASSFTGGETQYF. The CDR3 nucleotides are TGTGCCAGCAGCTTCACAGGGGGAGAGACCCAGTACTTC.